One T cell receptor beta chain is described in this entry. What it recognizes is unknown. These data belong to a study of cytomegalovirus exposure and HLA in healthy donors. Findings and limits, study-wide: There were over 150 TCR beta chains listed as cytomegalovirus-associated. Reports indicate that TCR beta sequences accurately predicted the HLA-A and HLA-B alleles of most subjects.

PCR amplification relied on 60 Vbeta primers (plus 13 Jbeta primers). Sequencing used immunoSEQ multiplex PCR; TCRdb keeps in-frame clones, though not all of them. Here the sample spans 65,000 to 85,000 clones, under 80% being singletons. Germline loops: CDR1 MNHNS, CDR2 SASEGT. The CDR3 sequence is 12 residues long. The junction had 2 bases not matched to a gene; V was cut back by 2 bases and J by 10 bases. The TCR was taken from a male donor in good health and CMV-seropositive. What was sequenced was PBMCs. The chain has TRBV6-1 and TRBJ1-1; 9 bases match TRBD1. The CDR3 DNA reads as TGTGCCAGCAGTGAAAGGACAGGGGCAGCTTTCTTT. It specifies CASSERTGAAFF.